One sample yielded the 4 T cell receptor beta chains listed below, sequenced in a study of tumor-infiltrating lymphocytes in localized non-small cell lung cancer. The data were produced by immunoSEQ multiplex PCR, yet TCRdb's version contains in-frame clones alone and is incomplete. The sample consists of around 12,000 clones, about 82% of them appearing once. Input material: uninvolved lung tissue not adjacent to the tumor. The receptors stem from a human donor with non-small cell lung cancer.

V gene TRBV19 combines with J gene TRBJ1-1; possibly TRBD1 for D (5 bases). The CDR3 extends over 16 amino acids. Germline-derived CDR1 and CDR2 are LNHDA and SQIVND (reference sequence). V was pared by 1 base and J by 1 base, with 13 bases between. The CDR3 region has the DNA TGTGCCAGTAGTATAGGAGGACAAATATCGAACACTGAAGCTTTCTTT. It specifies CASSIGGQISNTEAFF.

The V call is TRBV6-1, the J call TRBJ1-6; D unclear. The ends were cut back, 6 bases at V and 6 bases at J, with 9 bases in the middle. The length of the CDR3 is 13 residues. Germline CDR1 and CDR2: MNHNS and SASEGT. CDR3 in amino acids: CASRVYFNSPLHF. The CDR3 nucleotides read TGTGCCAGCAGAGTATACTTTAATTCACCCCTCCACTTT.

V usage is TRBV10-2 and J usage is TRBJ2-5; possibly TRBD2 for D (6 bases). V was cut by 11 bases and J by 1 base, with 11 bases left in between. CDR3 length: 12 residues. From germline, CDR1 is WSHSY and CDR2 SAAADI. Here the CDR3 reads CAAGRPQETQYF. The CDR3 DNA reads TGCGCCGCGGGACGGCCCCAAGAGACCCAGTACTTC.

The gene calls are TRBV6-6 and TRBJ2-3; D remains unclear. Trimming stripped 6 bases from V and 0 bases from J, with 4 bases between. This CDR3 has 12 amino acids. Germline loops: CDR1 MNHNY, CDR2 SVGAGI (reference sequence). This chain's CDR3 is CASSFSTDTQYF. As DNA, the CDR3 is TGTGCCAGCAGCTTCAGCACAGATACGCAGTATTTT.